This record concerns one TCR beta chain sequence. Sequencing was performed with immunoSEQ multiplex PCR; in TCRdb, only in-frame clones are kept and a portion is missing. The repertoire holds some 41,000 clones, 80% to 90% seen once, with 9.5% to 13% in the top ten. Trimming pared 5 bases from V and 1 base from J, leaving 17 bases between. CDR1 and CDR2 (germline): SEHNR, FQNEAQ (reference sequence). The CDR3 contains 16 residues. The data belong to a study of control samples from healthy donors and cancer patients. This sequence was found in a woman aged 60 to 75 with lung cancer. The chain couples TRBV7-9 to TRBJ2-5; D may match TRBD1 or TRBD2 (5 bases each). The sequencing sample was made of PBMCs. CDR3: CASSVWGRGTQETQYF. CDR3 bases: TGTGCCAGCAGCGTATGGGGCCGGGGAACCCAAGAGACCCAGTACTTC.